Shown below are 8 T cell receptor beta chains from a single sample sequenced in a study of beta chain features in type 1 diabetes. Findings and caveats of the study: Within each of all four CD4+ subsets, Type 1 diabetes patients had TCRB CDR3s that were moderately but significantly shorter.

Every bit of the isolated RNA underwent reverse transcription, so sequencing read expressed TCRB transcripts. TCRdb's table, derived via immunoSEQ multiplex PCR, lists solely in-frame clones and lacks some. Of over 150,000 clones listed, 8% to 9.5% are singletons. These receptors' antigens are unknown. The sample consisted of central memory CD4+ T cells from blood. Receptors were obtained from a woman aged 18-29 years with type 1 diabetes.

The chain is built from TRBV29-1 and TRBJ2-2, with 13 bases lining up with TRBD2. V lost 4 bases, J lost 2 bases, and 4 bases stayed unmatched. This CDR3 is 16 amino acids long. The germline V gene encodes CDR1 SQVTM and CDR2 ANQGSEA. CDR3 region: CSVAGTSGANTGELFF. Here the CDR3 DNA reads TGCAGCGTTGCGGGGACTAGCGGGGCTAACACCGGGGAGCTGTTTTTT.

V gene TRBV18 combines with J gene TRBJ2-2; D unresolved. V lost 0 bases and J 7 bases, leaving 9 bases between the germline ends. CDR1 and CDR2 from the germline V gene are KGHSH and LQKENI. The CDR3 runs 14 residues. CDR3 nucleotide sequence: TGTGCCAGCTCACCACCCATGGTAGACGGGGAGCTGTTTTTT. This translates into CASSPPMVDGELFF.

The chain links TRBV5-4 to TRBJ2-3; D perhaps matches TRBD2 (6 bases). The V end lost 1 base, the J end lost 3 bases, and 15 bases lay between the germline ends. The CDR3 spans 16 residues. In germline, CDR1 is SGHNT, CDR2 YYREEE (reference sequence). DNA for the CDR3: TGTGCCAGCAGCTTGAAACTAGCAGTGAGTACAGATACGCAGTATTTT. Translating gives CASSLKLAVSTDTQYF.

V is TRBV4-3 and J is TRBJ1-2; 7 bases are a match to TRBD1. Germline assignment: CDR1 LGHNA and CDR2 YSLEER. The CDR3 is 16 amino acids. Germline trimming cut 1 base from V and 1 base from J; bases unmatched to any gene: 6. This chain's CDR3 is CASSQATGNINYGYTF. In nucleotides, the CDR3 is TGCGCCAGCAGCCAAGCGACAGGGAACATTAACTATGGCTACACCTTC.

This clone appeared a few times. This chain uses TRBV15 with TRBJ2-1, with D possibly matching TRBD1 (6 bases). The V end lost 1 base, the J end lost 5 bases, and 12 bases lay between the germline ends. CDR1 LNHNV and CDR2 YYDKDF come from the germline V gene (reference sequence). The CDR3 has 15 amino acids. This chain's CDR3 is CATSRARGTNNEQFF. DNA for the CDR3: TGTGCCACCAGCAGAGCGAGGGGGACGAACAATGAGCAGTTCTTC.

The chain has TRBV18 and TRBJ1-6; 7 bases are a match to TRBD1. The CDR3 is 16 amino acids. The trim removed 2 bases at V and 1 base at J, leaving 2 bases unmatched. CDR1 and CDR2 from the germline V gene are KGHSH and LQKENI. The CDR3 loop is CASSPAQGSYNSPLHF. CDR3 nucleotides: TGTGCCAGCTCACCAGCACAGGGGTCCTATAATTCACCCCTCCACTTT.

This clone has only a few counts. The genes are TRBV7-2 and TRBJ2-5; D may be TRBD1 (6 bases). This CDR3 spans 12 amino acids. Germline V CDR1 and CDR2: SGHTA, FQGNSA. Trimming removed 6 bases at V and 2 bases at J, with 7 bases between. CDR3 region: CASRRGQETQYF. For the CDR3, the DNA is TGTGCCAGCAGGAGGGGGCAAGAGACCCAGTACTTC.

The chain has TRBV4-1 and TRBJ2-3; a weak D match, TRBD2 (6 bases). The V gene lost 3 bases and the J gene lost 6 bases, with 25 bases spanning the gap. The germline CDR1 and CDR2 sequences are MGHRA and YSYEKL. The CDR3 covers 18 residues. The CDR3 nucleotides are TGCGCCAGCAGCCAGGAGGGGTGGTCTTTCGCAACCGGGGATACGCAGTATTTT. This sequence encodes CASSQEGWSFATGDTQYF.